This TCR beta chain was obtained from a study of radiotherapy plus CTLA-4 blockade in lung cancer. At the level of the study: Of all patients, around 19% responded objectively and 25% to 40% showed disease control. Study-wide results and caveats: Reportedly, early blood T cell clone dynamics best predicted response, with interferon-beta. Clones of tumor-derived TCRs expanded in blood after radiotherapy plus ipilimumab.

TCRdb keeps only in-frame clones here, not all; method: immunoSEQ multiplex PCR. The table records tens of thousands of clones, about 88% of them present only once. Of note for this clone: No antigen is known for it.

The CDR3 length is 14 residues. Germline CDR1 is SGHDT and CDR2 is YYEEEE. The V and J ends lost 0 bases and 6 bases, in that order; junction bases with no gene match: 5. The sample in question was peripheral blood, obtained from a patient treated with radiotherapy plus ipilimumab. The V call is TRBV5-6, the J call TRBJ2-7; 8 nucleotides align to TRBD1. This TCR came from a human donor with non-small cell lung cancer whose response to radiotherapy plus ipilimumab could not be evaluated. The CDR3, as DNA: TGTGCCAGCAGCTTGGGACTACAGGGGGGCGAGCAGTACTTC. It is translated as CASSLGLQGGEQYF.